This T cell receptor beta chain originates from a study of cytomegalovirus exposure and HLA in healthy donors. Study results and caveats: Many donors carried some public TCRs, although rarity characterized most TCR sequences. As a later analysis revealed, most CMV-associated TCR beta chains appeared HLA-restricted. Later analysis identified 16,000 or so TCR beta sequences associated with HLA alleles, using a false discovery rate threshold of 0.05. Later work showed greater clonal expansion in HLA-associated TCR beta chains than in equally common others.

Points on this clone: Its antigen is currently unknown.

The CDR3 consists of 14 residues. V was clipped by 5 bases and J by 4 bases, with 14 bases between them. Germline V lookup: CDR1 LNHNV, CDR2 YYDKDF (reference sequence). The study ran its PCR with 60 Vbeta and 13 Jbeta primers. Clones were read by immunoSEQ multiplex PCR, and TCRdb kept only the in-frame ones, dropping some. The sample has 65,000 to 95,000 clones, less than 80% seen once; the top ten hold around an eighth. The receptor was isolated from a human donor in good health. This chain connects TRBV15 to TRBJ1-1, with D tentatively TRBD1 (6 bases). Source material: PBMCs. CDR3 bases: TGTGCCACCAGCCCCAGGGGTCAGGCCACTGAAGCTTTCTTT. Its translation is CATSPRGQATEAFF.